One sample yielded the 23 T cell receptor beta chains listed below, sequenced in a study of blood T cell repertoires in COVID-19. TCRdb's copy holds only in-frame clones and misses some; the assay was immunoSEQ multiplex PCR. This sample has about 220,000 clones, with about nine tenths found just once. The sequenced sample was PBMCs or T cells enriched from blood (not recorded which). These receptor sequences come from a woman aged 40-49 years with acute COVID-19.

This clone turned up a few times. The CDR3 sequence is CASSTTGGLNTGELFF. CDR3 sequence (DNA): TGTGCCAGCTCAACCACAGGGGGCTTGAACACCGGGGAGCTGTTTTTT. The chain combines TRBV18 with TRBJ2-2; 9 nucleotides match TRBD1. The trim removed 5 bases at V and 1 base at J, leaving 5 bases unmatched. Germline-derived CDR1 and CDR2 are KGHSH and LQKENI. The CDR3 is 16 amino acids.

Concerning this clone itself: One junction end does not reproduce the germline sequence, and a read error may be involved. V gene TRBV5-1 combines with J gene TRBJ2-1; D perhaps matches TRBD1 (5 bases). The CDR3 loop spans 15 amino acids. Germline assignment: CDR1 SGHRS and CDR2 YFSETQ. CDR3 region: CASRLGQGSYNEQFF. The CDR3 coding sequence is TGCGCCAGCAGGTTGGGGCAGGGTTCCTACAATGAGCAGTTCTTC.

The chain has TRBV30 and TRBJ1-2; D gene unclear. This CDR3 is 12 amino acids long. Per germline, CDR1 GTSNPN and CDR2 SVGIG (reference sequence). Between the trimmed V and J ends, which lost 3 bases and 2 bases, there was a span of 7 bases. The CDR3 reads CAWSLSNYGYTF. In DNA form, the CDR3 reads TGTGCCTGGAGCCTCTCCAACTATGGCTACACCTTC. Drawing the rest from reference TRBV30 and TRBJ1-2, the complete variable domain is SQTIHQWPATLVQPVGSPLSLECTVEGTSNPNLYWYRQAAGRGLQLLFYSVGIGQISSEVPQNLSASRPQDRQFILSSKKLLLSDSGFYLCAWSLSNYGYTFGSGTRLTVV.

J is TRBJ2-1 and V is TRBV7-8; tentatively, D is TRBD2 (5 bases). Germline-derived CDR1 and CDR2 are SGHVS and FQNEAQ. The CDR3 is made up of 17 amino acids. V lost 5 bases to trimming and J lost 8 bases, with 25 bases between them. The CDR3 loop reads CASSEPRRGRIVDEQFF. The CDR3 DNA follows: TGTGCCAGCAGCGAGCCCCGGAGAGGGCGTATAGTCGATGAGCAGTTCTTC.

J is TRBJ1-1 and V is TRBV5-4, with D perhaps TRBD1 (6 bases). Germline V gives CDR1 SGHNT, CDR2 YYREEE (reference sequence). The CDR3 has 13 residues. The V end lost 3 bases, the J end lost 8 bases, and 14 bases lay between the germline ends. Here the CDR3 reads CASSYLNRAEAFF. CDR3 DNA sequence: TGTGCCAGCAGCTACTTAAACAGGGCGGAAGCTTTCTTT.

The V call is TRBV29-1, the J call TRBJ1-3; 7 nucleotides agree with TRBD1. From germline, CDR1 is SQVTM and CDR2 ANQGSEA. Trimming cost V 3 bases and J 0 bases; bases outside gene matches: 5. The CDR3 has 15 residues. The CDR3 reads CSVEGSGGSGNTIYF. CDR3 nucleotides: TGCAGCGTTGAGGGGTCAGGGGGCTCTGGAAACACCATATATTTT.

The chain uses TRBV6-4 and TRBJ1-1, with a tentative D call TRBD1 (6 bases). Trimming took 8 bases from V and 7 from J, leaving 23 bases between them. The CDR3 spans 15 residues. Germline-derived CDR1 and CDR2 are MRHNA and SNTAGT. As DNA, the CDR3 is TGTGCCAGCCAGGGGCGTTCCCCCACCGACCTTGAAGCTTTCTTT. Residues: CASQGRSPTDLEAFF.

The V gene is TRBV7-6, the J gene TRBJ2-1, with 7 nucleotides matching TRBD1. V trimming: 5 bases; J trimming: 7 bases; junction bases outside the gene matches: 14. CDR3 length: 16 amino acids. The germline V gene encodes CDR1 SGHVS and CDR2 FNYEAQ. The CDR3 is CASSTSTGDRWNEQFF. The CDR3 coding sequence is TGTGCCAGCAGCACTAGTACAGGGGACCGTTGGAATGAGCAGTTCTTC.

This clone was seen only a few times. For the CDR3, the DNA is TGTGCCAGCTCGTCGACAGAAACCTATGAAGCTTTCTTT. This translates into CASSSTETYEAFF. The chain joins TRBV18 to TRBJ1-1, with D possibly matching TRBD1 (5 bases). Deletions cut 6 bases from V and 7 bases from J, with 15 bases between. Germline CDR1 reads KGHSH; CDR2 reads LQKENI. The CDR3 length is 13 residues.

This clone was picked up a small number of times. V and J are TRBV25-1 and TRBJ1-2, with TRBD1 identical over 12 bases. The CDR3 covers 16 residues. The V gene's germline CDR1 is MGHDK and CDR2 SYGVNS. The trim removed 7 bases at V and 0 bases at J, leaving 6 bases unmatched. The CDR3 bases are TGTGCCAGCATGGGACAGGGGGCCCGATCTAACTATGGCTACACCTTC. Protein product: CASMGQGARSNYGYTF.

This clone appeared a single time. This chain joins TRBV21-1 and TRBJ2-2; TRBD1 is the table's D call and was not checked against the DNA. TRBV21-1 is flagged as a pseudogene. The CDR3 totals 17 residues. The DNA of the CDR3 is TGTGCCAGCAGCAAAGGCCGGGACAGGAAAGTTACCGGGGAGCTGTTTTTT. Its protein product is CASSKGRDRKVTGELFF.

This clone was recorded only once. This rearrangement joins TRBV7-2 to TRBJ1-6; D uncertain. CDR1 is SGHTA and CDR2 is FQGNSA in the germline V gene. The V end lost 2 bases, the J end lost 0 bases, and 8 bases lay between the germline ends. The CDR3 covers 16 residues. The CDR3 here is CASSLLPSSYNSPLHF. The CDR3 DNA reads TGTGCCAGCAGCTTATTACCGAGCTCCTATAATTCACCCCTCCACTTT.

A few counts support this clone. The rearrangement uses TRBV5-1 and TRBJ1-2, with D tentatively TRBD1 (6 bases). CDR1 and CDR2 (germline): SGHRS, YFSETQ. CDR3 length: 14 residues. The V gene lost 0 bases and the J gene lost 2 bases, with 8 bases spanning the gap. CDR3 loop: CASSLGTENYGYTF. For the CDR3, the DNA is TGCGCCAGCAGCTTGGGGACAGAGAACTATGGCTACACCTTC.

The rearrangement uses TRBV5-6 and TRBJ1-1, with TRBD1 as a possible D gene (5 bases). The V gene's germline CDR1 is SGHDT and CDR2 YYEEEE. V shed 1 base and J shed 0 bases, with 10 bases lying between them. CDR3 size: 15 residues. CDR3: CASSLIDRLNTEAFF. The CDR3, as DNA: TGTGCCAGCAGCTTGATCGACAGATTGAACACTGAAGCTTTCTTT.

The gene calls are TRBV30 and TRBJ2-6; D not resolved. V lost 5 bases and J lost 2, with 7 bases in between. This CDR3 spans 13 amino acids. From germline, CDR1 is GTSNPN and CDR2 SVGIG (reference sequence). CDR3 sequence (DNA): TGTGCCTGGGTTATAACTGGGGCCAACGTCCTGACTTTC. This translates into CAWVITGANVLTF.

J is TRBJ2-2 and V is TRBV2; no firm D call. CDR1 and CDR2 (germline): SNHLY, FYNNEI. This CDR3 has 14 residues. Trimming pared 2 bases from V and 6 bases from J, leaving 10 bases between. The CDR3 DNA follows: TGTGCCAGCAGTGAATTACAGAATCCCGGGGAGCTGTTTTTT. Protein sequence: CASSELQNPGELFF.

The chain uses TRBV5-1 and TRBJ1-2, with 7 bases lining up with TRBD1. V gave up 4 bases and J gave up 8 bases; unmatched junction bases: 14. The germline V gene has CDR1 SGHRS and CDR2 YFSETQ. This CDR3 spans 15 amino acids. CDR3 nucleotides: TGCGCCAGCAGCCCATCCACAGGGGAGATACAGGGCTACACCTTC. Protein: CASSPSTGEIQGYTF. Full variable domain (rest looked up from reference TRBV5-1 and TRBJ1-2): KAGVTQTPRYLIKTRGQQVTLSCSPISGHRSVSWYQQTPGQGLQFLFEYFSETQRNKGNFPGRFSGRQFSNSRSEMNVSTLELGDSALYLCASSPSTGEIQGYTFGSGTRLTVV.

In this sample, this clone turned up a few times. The V gene is TRBV3-1 (or the pseudogene TRBV3-2), the J gene TRBJ1-3; D remains ambiguous. CDR1 and CDR2 from the germline V gene are LGHDT and YNNKEL (reference sequence). Trimming pared 4 bases from V and 2 bases from J, leaving 6 bases between. The CDR3 totals 13 residues. In DNA, the CDR3 is TGTGCCAGCAGCCTCCAAACTGGAAACACCATATATTTT. Translated: CASSLQTGNTIYF.

This clone was found once. The rearrangement uses TRBV3-1 (or the pseudogene TRBV3-2) and TRBJ1-6; D is possibly TRBD1 (5 bases). The length of the CDR3 is 16 residues. Germline CDR1 reads LGHDT; CDR2 reads YNNKEL (reference sequence). V was clipped by 0 bases and J by 4 bases, with 10 bases between them. CDR3 protein: CASSQDREYYNSPLHF. In DNA, the CDR3 is TGTGCCAGCAGCCAAGACAGGGAATATTATAATTCACCCCTCCACTTT.

V is TRBV7-2 and J is TRBJ2-3, with D maybe TRBD2 (5 bases). The germline V gene encodes CDR1 SGHTA and CDR2 FQGNSA. V was trimmed by 2 bases and J by 4 bases, leaving 19 bases between them. The CDR3 is 17 amino acids. The CDR3 here is CASSLSSGGLIADTQYF. The CDR3 region has the DNA TGTGCCAGCAGCTTATCTTCGGGCGGGTTGATAGCAGATACGCAGTATTTT.

With respect to this clone: This sample includes further DNA sequences coding for the same CDR3. V and J are TRBV19 and TRBJ1-5; D is possibly TRBD1 (6 bases). V was cut by 3 bases and J by 0 bases, with 9 bases left in between. The germline gives CDR1 LNHDA, CDR2 SQIVND (reference sequence). This CDR3 is 15 amino acids long. The CDR3 reads CASSIRGGSNQPQHF. The CDR3 nucleotides are TGTGCCAGTAGTATTAGAGGGGGTAGCAATCAGCCCCAGCATTTT.

The chain carries TRBV4-1 and TRBJ1-5; TRBD1 aligns across 7 bases. Germline CDR1 MGHRA, CDR2 YSYEKL. The trim removed 1 base at V and 4 bases at J, leaving 7 bases unmatched. This CDR3 has 16 residues. The CDR3 is CASSQVAGGRNQPQHF. The CDR3, as DNA: TGCGCCAGCAGCCAAGTGGCAGGGGGAAGGAATCAGCCCCAGCATTTT.

V is TRBV2 and J is TRBJ1-1, with D maybe TRBD1 (5 bases). The germline V gene encodes CDR1 SNHLY and CDR2 FYNNEI. The CDR3 has 14 amino acids. V lost 6 bases to trimming and J lost 3 bases, with 14 bases between them. CDR3 in DNA: TGTGCCAGCAGGGCAGGGTTCTGGGACACTGAAGCTTTCTTT. This encodes CASRAGFWDTEAFF.